The text below deals with one TCR beta chain. This clone showed up just once. Its antigen is currently not known. Base quality data are lacking; no much larger clone is found one base away. TCRbeta CDR3 regions were amplified from genomic DNA by means of the immunoSEQ Assay, a bias-controlled multiplex PCR. The authors processed their data as follows. Nucleated cell counts per sample were estimated from amplification of reference gene primers within the assay. To quantify the absolute abundance of each unique TCRbeta CDR3 rearrangement, sequence reads were collapsed and filtered. For each sample, productive Simpson clonality was calculated by taking the square root of Simpson's diversity index across productive rearrangements. The immuneACCESS repertoire file appears here via TCRdb, limited to in-frame rearrangements. These files lack a portion of the clones; in checked studies, under half of the deficit traces to unresolved V genes, and the cause of the others is not known. V and J calls and clone size are those listed in that table; D and trimming were worked out from the DNA. The sample table shows 100,000 to 150,000 clones, and 88% are seen once. Clones ranked in the top ten supply over 1.5% of the sample.

Collaborating institutions collected whole blood in K2EDTA tubes following their own protocols. For TCRbeta analysis, collaborator samples were shipped as frozen whole blood, as isolated PBMCs, or as DNA extracted from either sample type. This specimen comes from a study of blood T cell repertoires in COVID-19 (dated by TCRdb to about 2020). Background for the entire study: Samples from collaborators originated in the United States, Italy and Spain and spanned both the acute and convalescent phases of COVID-19. The prospective study material was composed of cDNA or gDNA derived from T cells, B-cell-depleted T cells, or PBMCs. Deeply sampled blood TCRbeta repertoires from subjects exposed to, actively infected with, or recovered from COVID-19 were included in the dataset. The repertoires were made available in a free public database intended to serve as a resource for research on the immune response to SARS-CoV-2. The samples were drawn from the first 160 participants of the ongoing ImmuneRACE study and from roughly 1,300 subjects provided by 6 global collaborators. A de-identified subject ID, COVID-19 status, age in years and sex were almost always included in the sample metadata. Where HLA class I and class II types were available, the types were taken from metadata supplied by the sample provider, not from assay-based typing. What the authors observed across the whole study: How much clinical and demographic metadata was included differed by source and by participant, and the metadata was provided uncurated.

The CDR3 runs 14 amino acids, cysteine and phenylalanine included. Only the CDR3 portion is preserved as DNA: 42 bases, with reading frame beginning at the first base. CDR1 SGHRS and CDR2 YFSETQ were looked up in the germline V gene. V is trimmed back by 4 bases and J by 0 bases, and the junction contains 1 base that no gene match accounts for. The rearrangement joined TRBV5-1 to TRBJ1-3; 7 bases in the middle match TRBD1. The receptor was isolated from a human donor in a cohort sampled during active COVID-19. The sequencing input was peripheral blood. The DNA reads TGCGCCAGCAGCGACAGGGTCTCTGGAAACACCATATATTTT. It codes for CASSDRVSGNTIYF.